The next 22 T cell receptor beta chains were all read from a single sample in a study of beta chain features in type 1 diabetes. No antigen has been identified for these receptors. The whole isolated RNA underwent reverse transcription, so sequencing captured expressed TCRB transcripts. Libraries were prepared by immunoSEQ multiplex PCR; TCRdb keeps only in-frame clonotypes and omits some of them. The sample includes around 180,000 clones, approximately 8.1% seen only once; the top ten take about 0.5%. Findings and caveats of the study: In every one of the four CD4+ subsets, TCRB CDR3s were moderately but significantly shorter in Type 1 diabetes patients.

Input material: central memory CD4+ T cells from blood. Receptor source: a man aged 18 to 30 with type 1 diabetes.

Only a few counts were recorded for this clone. The J gene is TRBJ1-2, the V gene TRBV5-1; D gene ambiguous. The germline gives CDR1 SGHRS, CDR2 YFSETQ. The V end was cut by 4 bases, the J end by 4 bases, with 14 bases between. CDR3 length equals 14 residues. DNA of the CDR3: TGCGCCAGCAGCCGCGGGGATAATTCCTATGGCTACACCTTC. Protein sequence: CASSRGDNSYGYTF.

The V and J genes are TRBV5-1 and TRBJ2-7; D unresolved. In germline, CDR1 is SGHRS, CDR2 YFSETQ. V was clipped by 0 bases and J by 2 bases, with 6 bases between them. CDR3 length: 13 residues. The CDR3 region is CASSLERAYEQYF. CDR3 nucleotides: TGCGCCAGCAGCTTGGAGCGAGCCTACGAGCAGTACTTC.

As for this clone: The same CDR3 can be traced to other DNA sequences in this sample. The V call is TRBV5-6, the J call TRBJ2-7, with TRBD1 matching over 9 bases. Germline CDR1 is SGHDT and CDR2 is YYEEEE. Trimming removed 4 bases from V and 4 bases from J; junction bases left unmatched: 6. The CDR3 consists of 14 residues. CDR3 sequence (DNA): TGTGCCAGCAGCCGCCGGGACAGGGCGTACGAGCAGTACTTC. Its translation is CASSRRDRAYEQYF.

V is TRBV4-3 and J is TRBJ2-1; a possible D gene is TRBD2 (5 bases). This CDR3 region has 13 residues. V gave up 1 base and J gave up 8 bases, with 9 bases separating them. Germline V CDR1 and CDR2: LGHNA, YSLEER. The CDR3 loop is CASSQASGHEQFF. The DNA for the CDR3 is TGCGCCAGCAGCCAAGCAAGCGGCCATGAGCAGTTCTTC.

This chain uses TRBV7-2 with TRBJ2-3; no clear D gene. Per the germline V gene, CDR1 is SGHTA and CDR2 is FQGNSA. The CDR3 runs 14 residues. V was shortened by 0 bases and J by 4 bases, with 8 bases between the two germline ends. The CDR3 bases are TGTGCCAGCAGCTTAGCAGTCAGCGCAGATACGCAGTATTTT. Residues: CASSLAVSADTQYF.

This clone showed up many times. This chain connects TRBV5-1 to TRBJ2-2; 7 bases match TRBD2. In germline, CDR1 is SGHRS, CDR2 YFSETQ. The CDR3 sequence is 18 residues long. V dropped 5 bases and J dropped 1; count of bases not matched to a gene: 14. The CDR3 DNA is TGCGCCAGCAGGGGGGACGCGGCGGGAGCCTGGAACACCGGGGAGCTGTTTTTT. Its protein is CASRGDAAGAWNTGELFF. Full variable domain (rest looked up from reference TRBV5-1 and TRBJ2-2): KAGVTQTPRYLIKTRGQQVTLSCSPISGHRSVSWYQQTPGQGLQFLFEYFSETQRNKGNFPGRFSGRQFSNSRSEMNVSTLELGDSALYLCASRGDAAGAWNTGELFFGEGSRLTVL.

The chain employs TRBV6-6 and TRBJ1-2; TRBD1 matches at 7 bases. Trimming at V came to 7 bases and at J to 1 base, leaving 12 bases not matched to a gene. This CDR3 is built from 16 residues. The germline CDR1 and CDR2 sequences are MNHNY and SVGAGI (reference sequence). CDR3 nucleotide sequence: TGTGCCAGCAACCTAGGACAGGCGTCGCGTAACTATGGCTACACCTTC. Translated: CASNLGQASRNYGYTF.

This clone came up many times. This rearrangement joins TRBV7-2 to TRBJ2-1; 10 nucleotides line up with TRBD1. CDR3 length: 15 amino acids. The J segment lost 10 bases and the V segment lost 5 bases, leaving 11 bases of the junction unmatched. The germline CDR1 and CDR2 sequences are SGHTA and FQGNSA. CDR3 nucleotides: TGTGCCAGCAGCCCCCCGGGACAGGGGAGTCGGGAGCAGTTCTTC. It codes for CASSPPGQGSREQFF.

This clone was seen more than once but under ten times. The chain carries TRBV29-1 and TRBJ1-6; D might be TRBD1 (5 bases). CDR1 and CDR2 (germline): SQVTM, ANQGSEA. Between the trimmed V and J ends, which lost 4 bases and 7 bases, there was a span of 11 bases. This CDR3 is built from 13 residues. The CDR3 sequence: CSVGWGENSPLHF. The CDR3 DNA reads as TGCAGCGTTGGCTGGGGGGAGAATTCACCCCTCCACTTT. Supplemented by reference TRBV29-1 and TRBJ1-6, the full variable domain reads SAVISQKPSRDICQRGTSLTIQCQVDSQVTMMFWYRQQPGQSLTLIATANQGSEATYESGFVIDKFPISRPNLTFSTLTVSNMSPEDSSIYLCSVGWGENSPLHFGNGTRLTVT.

The chain is built from TRBV19 and TRBJ1-5; the D gene is possibly TRBD1 (5 bases). CDR3 length: 17 amino acids. The V and J ends lost 3 bases and 3 bases respectively, with 18 bases between them. CDR1 is LNHDA, CDR2 SQIVND, per germline (reference sequence). The DNA for the CDR3 is TGTGCCAGTAGTATGACCCGGACAAGCGCTACCAATCAGCCCCAGCATTTT. As protein: CASSMTRTSATNQPQHF.

On this clone: Compared with germline, one end of the junction differs, possibly owing to a read error. The gene calls are TRBV2 and TRBJ2-1; 9 bases map to TRBD1. This CDR3 has 13 residues. In germline, CDR1 is SNHLY, CDR2 FYNNEI. CDR3: CASSIWTGDEQFF. CDR3 bases: TGTGCCAGCAGTATTTGGACAGGGGATGAACAGTTCTTC. Based on the CDR3 plus reference TRBV2 and TRBJ2-1, the full variable domain is EPEVTQTPSHQVTQMGQEVILRCVPISNHLYFYWYRQILGQKVEFLVSFYNNEISEKSEIFDDQFSVERPDGSNFTLKIRSTKLEDSAMYFCASSIWTGDEQFFGPGTRLTVL.

This clone was recorded a few times. V usage is TRBV11-2 and J usage is TRBJ2-3; TRBD1 agrees at 9 bases. Germline V lookup: CDR1 SGHAT, CDR2 FQNNGV. The CDR3 is 14 residues long. The V segment lost 3 bases and the J segment 4 bases; nucleotides outside the gene matches: 2. In DNA, the CDR3 is TGTGCCAGCAGCTTTAACAGGGGGCCAGATACGCAGTATTTT. Translated: CASSFNRGPDTQYF.

In this sample, this clone turned up a few times. This chain connects TRBV4-2 to TRBJ1-2; 7 nucleotides line up with TRBD1. Germline V gene sequence: CDR1 LGHNA, CDR2 YNFKEQ. This CDR3 spans 16 amino acids. Trimming cost V 0 bases and J 5 bases; bases outside gene matches: 9. The CDR3 DNA follows: TGTGCCAGCAGCCAAGAGTACGACACCAGGGGGTATGGCTACACCTTC. The encoded protein is CASSQEYDTRGYGYTF.

This clone showed up just a few times. This chain connects TRBV18 to TRBJ1-2; D is unclear. V lost 5 bases and J lost 4, with 5 bases in between. The CDR3 contains 11 residues. Per germline, CDR1 KGHSH and CDR2 LQKENI. CDR3 nucleotide sequence: TGTGCCAGCTCAAACAGCTATGGCTACACCTTC. Its protein product is CASSNSYGYTF.

In this sample, this clone turned up once. This chain connects TRBV28 to TRBJ1-2; D ambiguous. The germline gives CDR1 MDHEN, CDR2 SYDVKM. The length of the CDR3 is 14 residues. V lost 8 bases, J lost 0 bases, and 13 bases lay in between. CDR3 sequence reads: CASRRQNPNYGYTF. The CDR3 nucleotides are TGTGCCAGCCGCAGGCAGAACCCTAACTATGGCTACACCTTC.

This chain connects TRBV2 to TRBJ2-1; 13 nucleotides agree with TRBD2. With V trimmed by 2 bases and J by 2 bases, 6 bases remained unmatched. The CDR3 covers 18 residues. The germline CDR1 and CDR2 sequences are SNHLY and FYNNEI. CDR3 bases: TGTGCCAGCAGTGAATGGGGACTAGCGGGACCCGCCTACAATGAGCAGTTCTTC. As protein: CASSEWGLAGPAYNEQFF.

This clone was observed a handful of times. This chain links TRBV5-1 with TRBJ2-1; TRBD1 is a possible D gene (6 bases). CDR3 length equals 15 residues. CDR1 and CDR2 from the germline V gene are SGHRS and YFSETQ. V dropped 0 bases and J dropped 3 bases, with 10 bases sitting between them. In DNA, the CDR3 is TGCGCCAGCAGCTTGGTTCAGGGGTACTACAATGAGCAGTTCTTC. Protein sequence: CASSLVQGYYNEQFF.

There are a few counts of this clone. The chain uses TRBV29-1 and TRBJ2-1; tentative D call: TRBD2 (5 bases). The V end was cut by 7 bases, the J end by 8 bases, with 12 bases between. The length of the CDR3 is 11 residues. CDR1 and CDR2 from the germline V gene are SQVTM and ANQGSEA. CDR3 in amino acids: CSARRLDEQFF. CDR3 sequence (DNA): TGCAGCGCTCGGAGGTTAGATGAGCAGTTCTTC.

This clone showed up many times. The chain uses TRBV7-2 and TRBJ1-3, with D uncertain. Germline lookup yields CDR1 SGHTA and CDR2 FQGNSA. The CDR3 consists of 13 residues. In DNA form, the CDR3 reads TGTGTAACCCGCCGGGAGGCTGGAAACACCATATATTTT. Translation gives CVTRREAGNTIYF.

This clone was seen a few times. This chain uses TRBV4-2 with TRBJ2-7, with 9 bases fitting TRBD1. V shed 2 bases, J shed 4 bases, and the junction held 9 bases outside the gene matches. The germline V gene has CDR1 LGHNA and CDR2 YNFKEQ. There are 16 residues in the CDR3. CDR3 region: CASSQTGGAPPYEQYF. For the CDR3, the DNA is TGTGCCAGCAGCCAAACAGGGGGCGCCCCCCCTTACGAGCAGTACTTC.

Notes on this clone: It may be a read error: a sequence one base away is much more abundant. The V call is TRBV5-6, the J call TRBJ1-3; tentatively, D is TRBD1 (5 bases). Germline V gives CDR1 SGHDT, CDR2 YYEEEE. This CDR3 region has 13 residues. V was cut by 4 bases and J by 4 bases, with 9 bases left in between. The CDR3 nucleotides are TGTGCCAGCAGCCAACGGGGGGGAAACACCATATATTTT. Amino acids: CASSQRGGNTIYF.

This clone came up a few times. The chain recombines TRBV11-2 with TRBJ1-2; D ambiguous. The germline V gene has CDR1 SGHAT and CDR2 FQNNGV. The CDR3 length is 13 residues. Between the trimmed V and J ends, which lost 6 bases and 3 bases, there was a span of 11 bases. CDR3 nucleotides: TGTGCCAGCAGGTCGACTTGGGACTATGGCTACACCTTC. As protein: CASRSTWDYGYTF.